This T cell receptor beta chain appears in the sequencing data of a study of CD4 T cells in relation to SARS-CoV-2 and coronaviruses. Study-level information: Shared crossreactive spike epitopes were mapped to their HLA restriction.

Study-level results: According to naive versus memory sequencing, detected responses are memory recall, not newly primed. No donor gave both pre-pandemic and post-infection samples.

About this clone itself: Its antigen is not identified.

The data were produced by immunoSEQ multiplex PCR, yet TCRdb's version contains in-frame clones alone and is incomplete. The sample lists about 68,000 clones, over 90% seen once, with approximately 0.21% in the top ten. Trimming cost V 2 bases and J 6 bases; bases outside gene matches: 10. Germline CDR1 LNHNV, CDR2 YYDKDF (reference sequence). The length of the CDR3 is 15 residues. Unexposed donor CD4+ T cells date from 2011-2018, before the COVID-19 pandemic. This sequence was found in a human donor in good health. The specimen was naive CD4+ T cells from PBMCs. Subset meaning: naive CD4+ T cells isolated by negative enrichment. V usage is TRBV15 and J usage is TRBJ2-7; 7 bases match TRBD1. In DNA form, the CDR3 reads TGTGCCACCAGCAGACCTGGGACAGCCAGGGTCGAGCAGTACTTC. Protein sequence: CATSRPGTARVEQYF. Variable domain in full (rest from reference TRBV15 and TRBJ2-7): DAMVIQNPRYQVTQFGKPVTLSCSQTLNHNVMYWYQQKSSQAPKLLFHYYDKDFNNEADTPDNFQSRRPNTSFCFLDIRSPGLGDTAMYLCATSRPGTARVEQYFGPGTRLTVT.